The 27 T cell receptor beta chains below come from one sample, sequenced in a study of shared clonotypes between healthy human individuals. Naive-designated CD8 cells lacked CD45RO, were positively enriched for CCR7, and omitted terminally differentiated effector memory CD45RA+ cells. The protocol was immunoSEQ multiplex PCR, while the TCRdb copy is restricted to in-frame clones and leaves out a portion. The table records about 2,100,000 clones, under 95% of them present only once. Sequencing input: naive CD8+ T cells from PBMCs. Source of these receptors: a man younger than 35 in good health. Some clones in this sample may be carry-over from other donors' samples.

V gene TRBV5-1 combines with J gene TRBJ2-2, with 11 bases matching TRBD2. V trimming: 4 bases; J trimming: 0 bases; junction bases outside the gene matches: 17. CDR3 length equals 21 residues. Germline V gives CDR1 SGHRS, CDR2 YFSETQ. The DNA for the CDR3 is TGCGCCAGCAGCCCGGGGGTGGGACTAGCGGCCACGGTCGCGAACACCGGGGAGCTGTTTTTT. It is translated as CASSPGVGLAATVANTGELFF.

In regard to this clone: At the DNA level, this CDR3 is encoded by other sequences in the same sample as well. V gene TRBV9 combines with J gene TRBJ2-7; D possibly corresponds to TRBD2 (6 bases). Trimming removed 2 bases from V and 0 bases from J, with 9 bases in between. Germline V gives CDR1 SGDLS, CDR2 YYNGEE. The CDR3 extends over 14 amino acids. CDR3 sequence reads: CASSVYGSSYEQYF. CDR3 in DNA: TGTGCCAGCAGCGTGTACGGGAGCTCCTACGAGCAGTACTTC.

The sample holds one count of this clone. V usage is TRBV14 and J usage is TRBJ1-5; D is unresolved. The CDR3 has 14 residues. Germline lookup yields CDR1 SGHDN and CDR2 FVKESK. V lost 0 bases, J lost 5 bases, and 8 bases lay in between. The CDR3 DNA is TGTGCCAGCAGCCAAGATTGCGGGGATCAGCCCCAGCATTTT. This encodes CASSQDCGDQPQHF.

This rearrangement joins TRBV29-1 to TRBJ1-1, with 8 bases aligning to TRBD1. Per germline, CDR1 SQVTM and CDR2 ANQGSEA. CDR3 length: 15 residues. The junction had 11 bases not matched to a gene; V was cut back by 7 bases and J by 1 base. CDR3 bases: TGCAGCGAGAATAGTCCCGGGACAGGGAACACTGAAGCTTTCTTT. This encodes CSENSPGTGNTEAFF.

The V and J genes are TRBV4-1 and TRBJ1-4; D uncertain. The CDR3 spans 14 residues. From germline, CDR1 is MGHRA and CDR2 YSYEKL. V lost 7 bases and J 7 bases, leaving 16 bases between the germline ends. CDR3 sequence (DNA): TGCGCCAGCAAGACCGGGCCAACGGGTGAAAAACTGTTTTTT. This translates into CASKTGPTGEKLFF.

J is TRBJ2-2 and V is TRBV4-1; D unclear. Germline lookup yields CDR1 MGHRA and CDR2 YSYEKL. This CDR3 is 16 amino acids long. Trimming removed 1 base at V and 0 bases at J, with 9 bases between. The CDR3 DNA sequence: TGCGCCAGCAGCCAAGCTGGTCAAGCGAACACCGGGGAGCTGTTTTTT. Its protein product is CASSQAGQANTGELFF.

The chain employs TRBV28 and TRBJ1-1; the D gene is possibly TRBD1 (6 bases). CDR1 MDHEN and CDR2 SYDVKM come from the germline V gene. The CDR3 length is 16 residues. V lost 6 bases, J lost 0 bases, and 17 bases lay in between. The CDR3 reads CASSKRGWGLNTEAFF. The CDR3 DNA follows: TGTGCCAGCAGCAAGAGGGGGTGGGGACTGAACACTGAAGCTTTCTTT.

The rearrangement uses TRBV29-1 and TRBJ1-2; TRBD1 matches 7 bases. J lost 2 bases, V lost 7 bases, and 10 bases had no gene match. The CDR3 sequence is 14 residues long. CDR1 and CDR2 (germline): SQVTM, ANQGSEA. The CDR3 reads CSEYTPGQNYGYTF. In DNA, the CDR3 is TGCAGCGAATACACGCCGGGACAGAACTATGGCTACACCTTC.

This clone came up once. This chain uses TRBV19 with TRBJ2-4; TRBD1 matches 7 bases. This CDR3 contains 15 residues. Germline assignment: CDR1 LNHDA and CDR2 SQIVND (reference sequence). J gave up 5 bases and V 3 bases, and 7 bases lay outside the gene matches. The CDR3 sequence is CASSILTGTQNIQYF. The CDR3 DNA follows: TGTGCCAGTAGTATCCTGACAGGGACCCAAAACATTCAGTACTTC.

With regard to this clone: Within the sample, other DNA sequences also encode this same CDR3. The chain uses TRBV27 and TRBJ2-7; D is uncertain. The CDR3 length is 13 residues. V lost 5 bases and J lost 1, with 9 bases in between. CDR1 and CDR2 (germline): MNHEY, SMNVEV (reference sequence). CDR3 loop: CASSPSRSYEQYF. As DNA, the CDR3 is TGTGCCAGCAGTCCTTCTAGGTCCTACGAGCAGTACTTC.

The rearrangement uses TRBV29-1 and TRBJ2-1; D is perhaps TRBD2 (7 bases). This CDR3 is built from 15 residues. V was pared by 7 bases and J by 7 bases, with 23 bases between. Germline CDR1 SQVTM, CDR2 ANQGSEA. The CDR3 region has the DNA TGCAGCGCCGCCCGGGGGGCGGGAACGGCGAATGAGCAGTTCTTC. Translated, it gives CSAARGAGTANEQFF.

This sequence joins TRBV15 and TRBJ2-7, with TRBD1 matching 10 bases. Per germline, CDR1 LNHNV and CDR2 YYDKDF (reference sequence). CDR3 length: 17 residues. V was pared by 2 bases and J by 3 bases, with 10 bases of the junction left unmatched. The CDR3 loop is CATSRSPFGQGDYEQYF. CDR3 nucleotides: TGTGCCACCAGCAGATCCCCATTTGGACAGGGGGACTACGAGCAGTACTTC.

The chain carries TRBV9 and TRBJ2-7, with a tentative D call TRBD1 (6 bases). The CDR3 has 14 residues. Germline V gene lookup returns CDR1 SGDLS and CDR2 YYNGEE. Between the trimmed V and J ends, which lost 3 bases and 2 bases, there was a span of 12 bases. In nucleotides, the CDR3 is TGTGCCAGCAGCGCCGAACAGGGTACCTACGAGCAGTACTTC. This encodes CASSAEQGTYEQYF.

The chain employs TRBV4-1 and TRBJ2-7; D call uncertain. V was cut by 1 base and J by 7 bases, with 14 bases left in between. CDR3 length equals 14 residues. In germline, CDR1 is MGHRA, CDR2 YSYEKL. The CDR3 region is CASSQGMQNREQYF. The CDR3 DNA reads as TGCGCCAGCAGCCAAGGAATGCAAAATCGGGAGCAGTACTTC.

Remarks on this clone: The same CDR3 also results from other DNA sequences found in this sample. CDR3 sequence reads: CASSPDRDQPQHF. CDR3 coding DNA: TGTGCCAGCAGTCCCGACAGGGATCAGCCCCAGCATTTT. J is TRBJ1-5 and V is TRBV27; 7 nucleotides agree with TRBD1. CDR3 size: 13 residues. Germline CDR1 reads MNHEY; CDR2 reads SMNVEV (reference sequence). The V gene end was trimmed by 5 bases and the J gene end by 5 bases; junction bases not matched to a gene: 3.

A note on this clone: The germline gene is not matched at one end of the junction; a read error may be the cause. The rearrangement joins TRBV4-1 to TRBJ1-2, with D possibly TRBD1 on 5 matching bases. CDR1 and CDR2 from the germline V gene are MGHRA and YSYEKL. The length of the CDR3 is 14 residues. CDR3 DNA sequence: TGCGCCAGCAGCCAAGGGGACGCTAATTATGGCTACACCTTC. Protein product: CASSQGDANYGYTF.

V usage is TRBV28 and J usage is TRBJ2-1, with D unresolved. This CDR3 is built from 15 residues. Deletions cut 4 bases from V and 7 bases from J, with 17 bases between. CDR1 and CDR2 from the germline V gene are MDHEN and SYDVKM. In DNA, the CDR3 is TGTGCCAGCAGTTCGACACCCACAGTTGGGAATGAGCAGTTCTTC. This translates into CASSSTPTVGNEQFF.

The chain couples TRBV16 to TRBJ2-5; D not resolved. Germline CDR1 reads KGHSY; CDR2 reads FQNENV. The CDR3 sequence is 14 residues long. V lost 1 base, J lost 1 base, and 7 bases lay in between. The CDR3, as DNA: TGTGCCAGCAGCCAATTTCCAGGCCAAGAGACCCAGTACTTC. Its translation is CASSQFPGQETQYF.

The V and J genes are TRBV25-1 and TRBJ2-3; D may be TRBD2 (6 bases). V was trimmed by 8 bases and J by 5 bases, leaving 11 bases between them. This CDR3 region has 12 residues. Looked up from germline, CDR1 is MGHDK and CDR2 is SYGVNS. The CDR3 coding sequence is TGTGCCAGCGGCCCTAGCGTAGATACGCAGTATTTT. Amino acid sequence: CASGPSVDTQYF.

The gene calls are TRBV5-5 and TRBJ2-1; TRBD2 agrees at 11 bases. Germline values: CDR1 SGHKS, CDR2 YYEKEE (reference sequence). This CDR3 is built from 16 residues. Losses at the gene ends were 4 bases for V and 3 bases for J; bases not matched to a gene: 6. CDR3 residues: CASSLAGLAVYNEQFF. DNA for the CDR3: TGTGCCAGCAGCCTGGCGGGACTAGCGGTCTACAATGAGCAGTTCTTC. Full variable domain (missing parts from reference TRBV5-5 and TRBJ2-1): DAGVTQSPTHLIKTRGQQVTLRCSPISGHKSVSWYQQVLGQGPQFIFQYYEKEERGRGNFPDRFSARQFPNYSSELNVNALLLGDSALYLCASSLAGLAVYNEQFFGPGTRLTVL.

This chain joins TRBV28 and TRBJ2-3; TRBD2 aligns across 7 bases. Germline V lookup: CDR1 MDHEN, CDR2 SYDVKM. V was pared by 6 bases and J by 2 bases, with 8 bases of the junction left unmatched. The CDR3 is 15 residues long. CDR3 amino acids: CASSRRDYYTDTQYF. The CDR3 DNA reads TGTGCCAGCAGCCGCCGGGACTACTACACAGATACGCAGTATTTT.

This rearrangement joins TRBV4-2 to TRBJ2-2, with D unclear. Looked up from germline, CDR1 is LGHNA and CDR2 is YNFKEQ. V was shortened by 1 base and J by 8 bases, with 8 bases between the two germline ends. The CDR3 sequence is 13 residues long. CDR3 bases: TGTGCCAGCAGCCAAGGTTTCGGGGGGGAGCTGTTTTTT. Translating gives CASSQGFGGELFF.

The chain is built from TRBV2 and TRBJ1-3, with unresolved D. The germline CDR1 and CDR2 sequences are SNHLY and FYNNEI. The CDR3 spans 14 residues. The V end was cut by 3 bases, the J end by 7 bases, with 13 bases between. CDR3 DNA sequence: TGTGCCAGCAGTGAGGGATACGCTGTGAACACCATATATTTT. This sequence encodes CASSEGYAVNTIYF.

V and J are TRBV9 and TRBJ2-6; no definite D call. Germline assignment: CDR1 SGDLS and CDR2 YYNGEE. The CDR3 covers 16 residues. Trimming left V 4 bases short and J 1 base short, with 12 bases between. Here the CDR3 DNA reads TGTGCCAGCAGCACCCCATTCCAGTCTGGGGCCAACGTCCTGACTTTC. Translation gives CASSTPFQSGANVLTF.

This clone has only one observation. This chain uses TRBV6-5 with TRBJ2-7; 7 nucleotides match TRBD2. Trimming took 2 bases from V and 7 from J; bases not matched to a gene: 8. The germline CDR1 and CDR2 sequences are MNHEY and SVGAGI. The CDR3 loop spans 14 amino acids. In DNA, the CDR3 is TGTGCCAGCAGTTACGGCGGGAGCCATGGGGAGCAGTACTTC. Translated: CASSYGGSHGEQYF.

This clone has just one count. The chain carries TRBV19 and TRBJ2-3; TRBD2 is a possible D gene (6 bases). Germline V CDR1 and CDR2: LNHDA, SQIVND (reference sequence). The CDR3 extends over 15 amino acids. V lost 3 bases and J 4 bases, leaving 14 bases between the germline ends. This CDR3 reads CASSIPLGRPDTQYF. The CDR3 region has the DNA TGTGCCAGTAGTATCCCCTTAGGGAGGCCAGATACGCAGTATTTT. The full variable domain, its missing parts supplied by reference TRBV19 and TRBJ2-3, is DGGITQSPKYLFRKEGQNVTLSCEQNLNHDAMYWYRQDPGQGLRLIYYSQIVNDFQKGDIAEGYSVSREKKESFPLTVTSAQKNPTAFYLCASSIPLGRPDTQYFGPGTRLTVL.

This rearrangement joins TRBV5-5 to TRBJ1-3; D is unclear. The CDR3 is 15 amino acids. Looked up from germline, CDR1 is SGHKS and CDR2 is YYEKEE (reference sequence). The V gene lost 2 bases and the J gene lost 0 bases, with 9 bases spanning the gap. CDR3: CASSFRGVSGNTIYF. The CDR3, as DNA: TGTGCCAGCAGCTTCCGTGGGGTCTCTGGAAACACCATATATTTT.